This T cell receptor beta chain derives from a study of early T cells in non-severe SARS-CoV-2 infection. Study-wide context: The chains were unpaired, and the sequenced material was bulk RNA from unsorted whole blood.

The CDR3 sequence is 17 residues long. Per the germline V gene, CDR1 is SGHAT and CDR2 is FQNNGV. V lost 0 bases to trimming and J lost 0 bases; unmatched junction nucleotides: 4. As part of library construction, unique molecular identifiers were attached to individual cDNA molecules. TCRdb used MiXCR to reprocess the 5' RACE reads, holding one entry per CDR3 protein. The repertoire consists of some 97,000 distinct CDR3 sequences, with about 10% occurring once and the leading ten covering roughly 4.5%. The rearrangement uses TRBV11-2 and TRBJ2-3, with 9 bases matching TRBD2. Sequenced here: whole blood, sampled at baseline. The sequence came from an adult who was a healthcare worker with PCR-confirmed SARS-CoV-2 infection or an uninfected control (not recorded which). The chain's CDR3 is CASSLDRLAASTDTQYF. CDR3 nucleotides: TGTGCCAGCAGCTTAGATCGACTAGCGGCTAGCACAGATACGCAGTATTTT.